Listed below are T cell receptor beta chains from one sample, sequenced in a study of T cells in localized non-small cell lung cancer. Produced via immunoSEQ multiplex PCR; TCRdb's table is partial and in-frame only. This repertoire shows some 64,000 clones, about four fifths found once; its top ten account for around 4.7%. Sequencing used PBMCs, obtained before any cancer treatment. These receptors all stem from a man aged 35 to 69 with stage II lung adenocarcinoma. Both conserved end residues are part of each CDR3. Fields, in order: D gene, V gene, J gene, clone size, CDR3 protein, CDR3 DNA. D genes are given only for firm matches. The listing skips clone size in some rows; elsewhere it reads once, few, many or a size class.

D gene: TRBD1
V gene: TRBV30
J gene: TRBJ2-7
clone size: -
CDR3 protein: CAWKDRGPYEQYF
CDR3 DNA: TGTGCCTGGAAGGACAGGGGGCCCTACGAGCAGTACTTC

D gene: -
V gene: TRBV19
J gene: TRBJ1-5
clone size: -
CDR3 protein: CASSIGGANQPQHF
CDR3 DNA: TGTGCCAGTAGTATAGGAGGGGCCAATCAGCCCCAGCATTTT

D gene: TRBD2
V gene: TRBV7-2
J gene: TRBJ2-5
clone size: -
CDR3 protein: CASSSSGRSGETQYF
CDR3 DNA: TGTGCCAGCAGCTCTAGCGGGAGGAGCGGAGAGACCCAGTACTTC

D gene: -
V gene: TRBV9
J gene: TRBJ1-1
clone size: -
CDR3 protein: CASSVGRARAEAFF
CDR3 DNA: TGTGCCAGCAGCGTGGGCAGGGCGAGGGCTGAAGCTTTCTTT

D gene: TRBD2
V gene: TRBV5-1
J gene: TRBJ2-3
clone size: once
CDR3 protein: CASSPLGGRADTQYF
CDR3 DNA: TGCGCCAGCAGCCCGTTGGGAGGGAGGGCAGATACGCAGTATTTT

D gene: -
V gene: TRBV21-1
J gene: TRBJ1-5
clone size: few
CDR3 protein: CASSKVAPYSNQPQHF
CDR3 DNA: TGTGCCAGCAGCAAAGTGGCACCCTATAGCAATCAGCCCCAGCATTTT

D gene: TRBD1
V gene: TRBV28
J gene: TRBJ1-2
clone size: -
CDR3 protein: CASSFGGQGVYGYTF
CDR3 DNA: TGTGCCAGCAGTTTTGGAGGACAGGGGGTATATGGCTACACCTTC

D gene: -
V gene: TRBV6-5
J gene: TRBJ1-1
clone size: -
CDR3 protein: CASSYSGIEAFF
CDR3 DNA: TGTGCCAGCAGTTACTCGGGGATTGAAGCTTTCTTT

D gene: TRBD1
V gene: TRBV5-1
J gene: TRBJ2-5
clone size: -
CDR3 protein: CASSPTGTEEETQYF
CDR3 DNA: TGCGCCAGCAGCCCAACCGGGACAGAAGAAGAGACCCAGTACTTC

D gene: TRBD1
V gene: TRBV19
J gene: TRBJ2-7
clone size: -
CDR3 protein: CASSTGQRTYEQYF
CDR3 DNA: TGTGCCAGTAGTACGGGACAGCGAACCTACGAGCAGTACTTC

D gene: -
V gene: TRBV4-1
J gene: TRBJ2-7
clone size: -
CDR3 protein: CASSQTQAISYEQYF
CDR3 DNA: TGCGCCAGCAGCCAGACACAGGCTATTTCCTACGAGCAGTACTTC

D gene: -
V gene: TRBV14
J gene: TRBJ2-1
clone size: -
CDR3 protein: CASSQDRGLGLDEQFF
CDR3 DNA: TGTGCCAGCAGCCAAGACCGGGGGCTAGGTCTCGATGAGCAGTTCTTC

D gene: -
V gene: TRBV6-1
J gene: TRBJ2-5
clone size: -
CDR3 protein: CASSEWSGNQETQYF
CDR3 DNA: TGTGCCAGCAGTGAATGGTCAGGGAATCAAGAGACCCAGTACTTC

D gene: -
V gene: TRBV11-2
J gene: TRBJ1-2
clone size: -
CDR3 protein: CASSLRADNYGYTF
CDR3 DNA: TGTGCCAGCAGCTTACGCGCCGATAACTATGGCTACACCTTC

D gene: -
V gene: TRBV6-5
J gene: TRBJ2-1
clone size: -
CDR3 protein: CASSYSSLYNEQFF
CDR3 DNA: TGTGCCAGCAGTTACTCGAGCCTATACAATGAGCAGTTCTTC

D gene: -
V gene: TRBV5-1
J gene: TRBJ2-2
clone size: -
CDR3 protein: CASSPDGGSTGELFF
CDR3 DNA: TGCGCCAGCAGCCCGGATGGGGGTTCCACCGGGGAGCTGTTTTTT

D gene: TRBD2
V gene: TRBV11-3
J gene: TRBJ2-2
clone size: -
CDR3 protein: CASSLRGGTGELFF
CDR3 DNA: TGTGCCAGCAGCTTGCGGGGGGGGACCGGGGAGCTGTTTTTT

D gene: TRBD2
V gene: TRBV9
J gene: TRBJ2-3
clone size: -
CDR3 protein: CASSPTTSGPYYTQYF
CDR3 DNA: TGTGCCAGCAGCCCGACGACTAGCGGGCCATACTATACGCAGTATTTT

D gene: -
V gene: TRBV14
J gene: TRBJ2-3
clone size: -
CDR3 protein: CASSLTPATSDTQYF
CDR3 DNA: TGTGCCAGCAGCCTCACCCCCGCCACTTCAGATACGCAGTATTTT

D gene: TRBD1
V gene: TRBV4-1
J gene: TRBJ1-2
clone size: -
CDR3 protein: CASSPQGGDYGYTF
CDR3 DNA: TGCGCCAGCAGCCCCCAGGGGGGGGACTATGGCTACACCTTC

D gene: TRBD1
V gene: TRBV7-6
J gene: TRBJ2-7
clone size: -
CDR3 protein: CASSLEGQALSYEQYF
CDR3 DNA: TGTGCCAGCAGCTTAGAAGGACAGGCGCTCTCCTACGAGCAGTACTTC

D gene: -
V gene: TRBV7-3
J gene: TRBJ1-3
clone size: -
CDR3 protein: CASSLGPASSGNTIYF
CDR3 DNA: TGTGCCAGCAGCTTAGGCCCAGCGAGCTCTGGAAACACCATATATTTT

D gene: -
V gene: TRBV18
J gene: TRBJ2-7
clone size: -
CDR3 protein: CASSPLGTNGEQYF
CDR3 DNA: TGTGCCAGCTCACCGTTGGGGACGAACGGCGAGCAGTACTTC